This TCR beta chain was recorded in a study of cytomegalovirus exposure and HLA in healthy donors. The V end was cut by 1 base, the J end by 5 bases, with 11 bases between. This CDR3 has 14 amino acids. Germline V gives CDR1 SGHAT, CDR2 FQNNGV. The PCR ran on 60 Vbeta and 13 Jbeta primers. The protocol was immunoSEQ multiplex PCR, while the TCRdb copy is restricted to in-frame clones and leaves out a portion. The sample comprises about 94,000 clones, around 69% of which are singletons, and 3.5% to 4.5% rests with the top ten. This chain joins TRBV11-2 and TRBJ1-2, with D possibly TRBD1 on 6 matching bases. The sequence was collected from a man aged 25-45 years in good health and CMV-seronegative. Source material: PBMCs. Here the CDR3 reads CASSLVRGAYGYTF. The CDR3 DNA is TGTGCCAGCAGCTTAGTTCGGGGGGCATATGGCTACACCTTC.